One sample yielded the 16 T cell receptor beta chains listed below, sequenced in a study of PD-1 blockade in classical Hodgkin lymphoma. The repertoire was sequenced with immunoSEQ multiplex PCR; TCRdb's copy has only in-frame clones and lacks some. The repertoire has 30,000 or so clones, around 83% of them found once; the top ten carry over 0.4%. Time point: cycle 4 day 1 (C4D1), after more than five weeks of nivolumab. The patients all showed relapse after autologous stem cell transplantation, while their brentuximab vedotin exposure varied. Investigators isolated CD4+ T cells from thawed PBMCs through magnetic negative selection. Sequenced material: CD4+ T cells from blood, taken before the fourth cycle of nivolumab. Source of these receptors: a human donor with classical Hodgkin lymphoma.

The chain carries TRBV2 and TRBJ2-1, with D unresolved. This CDR3 has 12 residues. The ends were cut back, 8 bases at V and 6 bases at J, with 11 bases in the middle. Per the germline V gene, CDR1 is SNHLY and CDR2 is FYNNEI. The CDR3 DNA reads as TGTGCCAGCGGGGTAGGAGTCAATGAGCAGTTCTTC. Its protein product is CASGVGVNEQFF.

The table lists this clone with a count of one. The chain has TRBV10-3 and TRBJ2-7, with 12 bases aligning to TRBD2. The CDR3 spans 16 residues. The germline CDR1 and CDR2 sequences are ENHRY and SYGVKD. V lost 0 bases to trimming and J lost 6 bases; unmatched junction nucleotides: 6. The CDR3 loop is CAISESTSGRPSEQYF. As DNA, the CDR3 is TGTGCCATCAGTGAGTCGACTAGCGGGAGACCCAGCGAGCAGTACTTC.

The chain combines TRBV19 with TRBJ1-1, with no clear D. The CDR3 is 13 amino acids. Germline-derived CDR1 and CDR2 are LNHDA and SQIVND (reference sequence). V lost 7 bases to trimming and J lost 1 base, with 10 bases between them. In DNA form, the CDR3 reads TGTGCCAGTACTAGGCAGGCGAACACTGAAGCTTTCTTT. Translated, it gives CASTRQANTEAFF.

The chain recombines TRBV7-9 with TRBJ2-7; TRBD1 or TRBD2 may be the D gene (5 bases each). The V end lost 5 bases, the J end lost 2 bases, and 16 bases lay between the germline ends. The length of the CDR3 is 15 residues. CDR1 and CDR2 from the germline V gene are SEHNR and FQNEAQ (reference sequence). CDR3 amino acids: CASSHYPGTTYEQYF. The CDR3, as DNA: TGTGCCAGCAGCCACTACCCCGGGACCACCTACGAGCAGTACTTC.

The chain recombines TRBV6-5 with TRBJ1-1, with D possibly matching TRBD1 (5 bases). Germline CDR1 reads MNHEY; CDR2 reads SVGAGI. The CDR3 totals 14 residues. The V end was cut by 6 bases, the J end by 4 bases, with 15 bases between. The CDR3 sequence: CASSRNTGATEAFF. CDR3 sequence (DNA): TGTGCCAGCAGCAGAAACACAGGAGCCACTGAAGCTTTCTTT.

V usage is TRBV19 and J usage is TRBJ2-5; 9 nucleotides align to TRBD1. This CDR3 comprises 15 residues. Germline CDR1 reads LNHDA; CDR2 reads SQIVND (reference sequence). Trimming at V came to 5 bases and at J to 4 bases, leaving 8 bases not matched to a gene. CDR3 amino acids: CASSWRGQGTETQYF. In DNA form, the CDR3 reads TGTGCCAGTAGTTGGAGAGGACAGGGGACAGAGACCCAGTACTTC.

J is TRBJ1-4 and V is TRBV7-3, with D possibly matching TRBD1 (5 bases). The CDR3 runs 13 residues. Per germline, CDR1 SGHTA and CDR2 FQGTGA. Deletions cut 3 bases from V and 3 bases from J, with 5 bases between. The CDR3 region is CASSLGPNEKLFF. CDR3 DNA sequence: TGTGCCAGCAGCTTGGGGCCTAATGAAAAACTGTTTTTT.

V gene TRBV4-1 combines with J gene TRBJ2-7; 7 bases fit TRBD1. Unmatched junction bases numbered 7, after V lost 4 bases and J lost 4 bases. CDR3 length equals 14 residues. Germline V lookup: CDR1 MGHRA, CDR2 YSYEKL. The CDR3: CASSLLTGTYEQYF. The DNA of the CDR3 is TGCGCCAGCAGCCTCCTGACAGGGACGTACGAGCAGTACTTC.

This sequence joins TRBV5-1 and TRBJ2-1; D is unresolved. Trimming removed 2 bases from V and 9 bases from J, with 9 bases in between. The CDR3 length is 12 residues. Germline V gives CDR1 SGHRS, CDR2 YFSETQ. This CDR3 reads CASSFERAEQFF. The CDR3 bases are TGCGCCAGCAGCTTCGAGCGTGCTGAGCAGTTCTTC. The whole variable domain, filled in from reference TRBV5-1 and TRBJ2-1, reads KAGVTQTPRYLIKTRGQQVTLSCSPISGHRSVSWYQQTPGQGLQFLFEYFSETQRNKGNFPGRFSGRQFSNSRSEMNVSTLELGDSALYLCASSFERAEQFFGPGTRLTVL.

About this clone itself: The identical CDR3 is also encoded by other nucleotide sequences in the sample. CDR3 sequence (DNA): TGTGCCAGCATCCCTGGGGGATCCTACGAGCAGTACTTC. Protein: CASIPGGSYEQYF. This sequence joins TRBV25-1 and TRBJ2-7, with D perhaps given as TRBD1 or TRBD2 (5 bases each). Trimming pared 7 bases from V and 1 base from J, leaving 11 bases between. The germline V gene has CDR1 MGHDK and CDR2 SYGVNS. CDR3 size: 13 residues.

The chain employs TRBV10-3 and TRBJ2-3; no reliable D call. V lost 2 bases and J 6 bases, leaving 3 bases between the germline ends. CDR3 length equals 11 residues. The V gene's germline CDR1 is ENHRY and CDR2 SYGVKD. Here the CDR3 reads CAISERDTQYF. DNA of the CDR3: TGTGCCATCAGTGAGCGCGATACGCAGTATTTT.

This clone showed up just once. CDR3 sequence: CASSLAVVGYEQYF. The CDR3 DNA follows: TGTGCCAGCAGCTTAGCTGTTGTAGGGTACGAGCAGTACTTC. The rearrangement uses TRBV7-2 and TRBJ2-7; D not resolved. The germline CDR1 and CDR2 sequences are SGHTA and FQGNSA. V lost 0 bases to trimming and J lost 4 bases, with 10 bases between them. CDR3 size: 14 residues.

This CDR3 reads CASSLVFRDYPKSGTDTQYF. The CDR3 DNA sequence: TGCGCCAGCAGCTTGGTCTTCCGGGACTACCCCAAATCAGGCACAGATACGCAGTATTTT. The chain links TRBV5-1 to TRBJ2-3, with 7 bases that match TRBD2. The CDR3 covers 20 residues. CDR1 is SGHRS, CDR2 YFSETQ, per germline. After removal of 0 bases from V and 1 base from J, the junction contained 17 bases not matched to a gene.

This rearrangement joins TRBV28 to TRBJ1-1; D not certain. Germline lookup yields CDR1 MDHEN and CDR2 SYDVKM. V was pared by 1 base and J by 0 bases, with 6 bases between. The CDR3 is 14 amino acids. The CDR3 here is CASSLYLMNTEAFF. The CDR3 bases are TGTGCCAGCAGTTTATACCTTATGAACACTGAAGCTTTCTTT.

The V call is TRBV7-2, the J call TRBJ2-1, with 10 bases aligning to TRBD2. The germline V gene has CDR1 SGHTA and CDR2 FQGNSA. The CDR3 sequence is 16 residues long. Trimming cost V 3 bases and J 9 bases; bases outside gene matches: 11. CDR3 bases: TGTGCCAGCAGCTTGGGGTTAGCGGGAGGTTGGGGTGAGCAGTTCTTC. Translation gives CASSLGLAGGWGEQFF.

This clone was found a few times. This rearrangement joins TRBV28 to TRBJ2-3, with 8 bases aligning to TRBD2. The CDR3 spans 17 residues. CDR1 and CDR2 (germline): MDHEN, SYDVKM. After removal of 1 base from V and 2 bases from J, the junction contained 8 bases not matched to a gene. This CDR3 is CASSLLVGGRNTDTQYF. CDR3 DNA: TGTGCCAGCAGTTTATTGGTGGGCGGGAGGAACACAGATACGCAGTATTTT. The variable domain in full, with the rest retrieved from reference TRBV28 and TRBJ2-3, is DVKVTQSSRYLVKRTGEKVFLECVQDMDHENMFWYRQDPGLGLRLIYFSYDVKMKEKGDIPEGYSVSREKKERFSLILESASTNQTSMYLCASSLLVGGRNTDTQYFGPGTRLTVL.